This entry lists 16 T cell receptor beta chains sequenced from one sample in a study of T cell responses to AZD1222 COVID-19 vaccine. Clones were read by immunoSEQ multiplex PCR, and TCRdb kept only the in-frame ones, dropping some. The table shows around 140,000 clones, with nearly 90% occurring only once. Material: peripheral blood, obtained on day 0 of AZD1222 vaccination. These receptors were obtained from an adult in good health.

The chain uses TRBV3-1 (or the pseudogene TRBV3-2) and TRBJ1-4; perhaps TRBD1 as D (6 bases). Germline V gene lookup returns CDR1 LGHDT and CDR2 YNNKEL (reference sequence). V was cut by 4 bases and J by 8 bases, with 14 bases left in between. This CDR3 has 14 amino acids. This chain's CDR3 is CASSLPGVREKLFF. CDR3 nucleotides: TGTGCCAGCAGCCTACCAGGGGTTCGAGAAAAACTGTTTTTT.

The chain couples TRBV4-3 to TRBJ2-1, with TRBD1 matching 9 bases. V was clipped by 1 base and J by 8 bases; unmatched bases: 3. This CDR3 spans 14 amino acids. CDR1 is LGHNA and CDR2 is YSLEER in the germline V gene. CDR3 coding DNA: TGCGCCAGCAGCCAAGGGACAGGGGTAGATGAGCAGTTCTTC. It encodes CASSQGTGVDEQFF.

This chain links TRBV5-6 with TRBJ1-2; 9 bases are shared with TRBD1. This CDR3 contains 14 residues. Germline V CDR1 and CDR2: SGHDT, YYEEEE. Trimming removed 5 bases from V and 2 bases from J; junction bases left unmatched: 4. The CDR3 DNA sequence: TGTGCCAGCAGTAGGACAGGGGCCAACTATGGCTACACCTTC. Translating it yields CASSRTGANYGYTF.

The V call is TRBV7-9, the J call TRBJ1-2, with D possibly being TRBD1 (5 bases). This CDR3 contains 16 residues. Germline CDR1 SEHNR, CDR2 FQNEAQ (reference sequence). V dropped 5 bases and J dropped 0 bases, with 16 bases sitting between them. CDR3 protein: CASSPRWDVANYGYTF. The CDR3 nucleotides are TGTGCCAGCAGCCCAAGGTGGGACGTAGCTAACTATGGCTACACCTTC.

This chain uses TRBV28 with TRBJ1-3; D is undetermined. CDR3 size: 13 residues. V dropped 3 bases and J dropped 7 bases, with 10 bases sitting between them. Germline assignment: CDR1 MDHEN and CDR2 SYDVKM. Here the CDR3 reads CASSLPVWNTIYF. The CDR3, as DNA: TGTGCCAGCAGTTTGCCTGTATGGAACACCATATATTTT.

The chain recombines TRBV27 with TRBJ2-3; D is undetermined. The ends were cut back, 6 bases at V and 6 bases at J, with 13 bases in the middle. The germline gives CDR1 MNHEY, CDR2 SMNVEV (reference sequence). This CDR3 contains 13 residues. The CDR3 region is CASRPLAEDTQYF. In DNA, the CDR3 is TGTGCCAGCAGGCCCCTTGCGGAGGATACGCAGTATTTT.

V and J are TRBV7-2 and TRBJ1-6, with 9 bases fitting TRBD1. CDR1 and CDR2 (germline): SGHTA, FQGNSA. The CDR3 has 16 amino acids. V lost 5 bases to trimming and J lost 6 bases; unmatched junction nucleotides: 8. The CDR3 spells CASSPYTGGGNSPLHF. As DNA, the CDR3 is TGTGCCAGCAGCCCTTACACAGGGGGCGGTAATTCACCCCTCCACTTT.

CDR3 nucleotides: TGTGCCAGCAGTTTAACCCAGGGGGAAGGAAACATTCAGTACTTC. Translation: CASSLTQGEGNIQYF. The chain combines TRBV27 with TRBJ2-4, with 7 nucleotides matching TRBD1. V lost 2 bases, J lost 6 bases, and 7 bases stayed unmatched. CDR3 size: 15 residues. CDR1 is MNHEY, CDR2 SMNVEV, per germline (reference sequence).

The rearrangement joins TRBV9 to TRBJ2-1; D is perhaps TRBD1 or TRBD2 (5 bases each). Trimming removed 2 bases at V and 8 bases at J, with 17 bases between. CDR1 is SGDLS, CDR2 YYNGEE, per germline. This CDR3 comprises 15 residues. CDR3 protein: CASSVGASYGDEQFF. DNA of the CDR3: TGTGCCAGCAGCGTCGGGGCTAGCTACGGCGATGAGCAGTTCTTC.

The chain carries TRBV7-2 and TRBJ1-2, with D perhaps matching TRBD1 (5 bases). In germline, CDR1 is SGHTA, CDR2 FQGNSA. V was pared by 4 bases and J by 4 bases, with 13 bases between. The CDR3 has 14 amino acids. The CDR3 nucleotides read TGTGCCAGCAGCTCAAGACGGGGGAGCTATGGCTACACCTTC. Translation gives CASSSRRGSYGYTF.

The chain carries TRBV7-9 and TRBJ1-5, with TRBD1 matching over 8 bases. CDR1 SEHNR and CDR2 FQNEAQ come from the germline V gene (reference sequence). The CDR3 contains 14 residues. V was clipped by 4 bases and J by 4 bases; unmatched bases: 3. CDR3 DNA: TGTGCCAGCAGCTCCCGGACAGGGAATCAGCCCCAGCATTTT. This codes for CASSSRTGNQPQHF.

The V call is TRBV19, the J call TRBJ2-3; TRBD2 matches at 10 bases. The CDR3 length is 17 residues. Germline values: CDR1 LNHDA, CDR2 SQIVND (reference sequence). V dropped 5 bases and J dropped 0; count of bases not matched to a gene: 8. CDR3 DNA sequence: TGTGCCAGTAGTTTGACTAGCGGGCAAACTAGCACAGATACGCAGTATTTT. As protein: CASSLTSGQTSTDTQYF.

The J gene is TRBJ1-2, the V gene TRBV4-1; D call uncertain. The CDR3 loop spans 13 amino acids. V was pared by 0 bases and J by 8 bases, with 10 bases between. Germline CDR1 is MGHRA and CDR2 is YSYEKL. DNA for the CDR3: TGCGCCAGCAGCCAAGAAAGGGTCGGCGGCTACACCTTC. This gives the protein CASSQERVGGYTF.

CDR3 DNA sequence: TGTGCCAGCAGTACAGGGGGCGCGCGGGGCTACACCTTC. Residues: CASSTGGARGYTF. The chain combines TRBV25-1 with TRBJ1-2; 9 bases line up with TRBD1. The germline V gene encodes CDR1 MGHDK and CDR2 SYGVNS. The CDR3 extends over 13 amino acids. V was pared by 5 bases and J by 8 bases, with 6 bases of the junction left unmatched.

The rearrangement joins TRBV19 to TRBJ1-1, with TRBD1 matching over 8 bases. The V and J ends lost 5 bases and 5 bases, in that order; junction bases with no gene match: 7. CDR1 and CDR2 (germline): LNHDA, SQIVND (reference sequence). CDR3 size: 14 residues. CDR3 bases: TGTGCCAGTAGTTCTTCGACAGGGGATACTGAAGCTTTCTTT. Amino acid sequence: CASSSSTGDTEAFF.

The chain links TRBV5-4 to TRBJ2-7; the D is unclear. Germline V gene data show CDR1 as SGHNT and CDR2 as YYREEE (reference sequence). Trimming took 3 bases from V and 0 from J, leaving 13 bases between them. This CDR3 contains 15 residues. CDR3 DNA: TGTGCCAGCAGCTCCTCGAGAGGTCTCTCCTACGAGCAGTACTTC. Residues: CASSSSRGLSYEQYF.